This T cell receptor (beta chain) was captured in a study of blood T cell repertoires in COVID-19. Deletions cut 4 bases from V and 5 bases from J, with 11 bases between. CDR1 and CDR2 (germline): MNHEY, SMNVEV (reference sequence). The CDR3 has 13 residues. In the original workflow: The assay estimated nucleated cells by amplifying reference gene primers. Profiled with immunoSEQ multiplex PCR; TCRdb holds only in-frame clones, not every one. The DNA gave D and trimming, while V, J and clone size come from that table. Seen here are hundreds of thousands of clones, roughly 90% observed once, and the top ten hold 2.5% to 3%.

This chain connects TRBV27 to TRBJ1-1; D possibly corresponds to TRBD1 (5 bases). The TCR was taken from a woman aged 25 to 39 with acute COVID-19. The sequenced sample consisted of PBMCs or T cells enriched from blood (not recorded which). This CDR3 is CASSSRVGTEAFF. The CDR3 nucleotides are TGTGCCAGCAGTTCCAGGGTTGGGACTGAAGCTTTCTTT.